Listed below are T cell receptor beta chains from one sample, sequenced in a study of blood T cell repertoires in COVID-19. Data came from immunoSEQ multiplex PCR; TCRdb stores just in-frame clones and leaves some out. This sample has tens of thousands of clones, with approximately 82% found just once. The sample consisted of peripheral blood. The receptors derive from a human donor in a cohort sampled during active COVID-19. Both conserved end residues are part of each CDR3. A D gene is named only where the DNA matches it firmly. Clone size, where shown, is once, few, many, or a class for clones that have expanded.

abundance	v_gene	d_gene	j_gene	CDR3aa	CDR3nt
few	TRBV27	TRBD1	TRBJ2-1	CASSFWDRGTYNEQFF	TGTGCCAGCAGTTTTTGGGACAGGGGCACCTACAATGAGCAGTTCTTC
-	TRBV6-5	-	TRBJ2-2	CASSSRVRELFF	TGTGCCAGCAGTTCCAGGGTTCGGGAGCTGTTTTTT
-	TRBV5-1	TRBD1	TRBJ1-3	CASSLSGQASGNTIYF	TGCGCCAGCAGCTTGTCGGGACAGGCCTCTGGAAACACCATATATTTT
few	TRBV18	-	TRBJ2-7	CASSLASFSYEQYF	TGTGCCAGCTCACTGGCATCTTTCTCCTACGAGCAGTACTTC
once	TRBV12-5	-	TRBJ2-7	CASGLGTPTSYEQYF	TGTGCTAGTGGTCTGGGGACTCCTACTTCCTACGAGCAGTACTTC
-	TRBV12-3/TRBV12-4	-	TRBJ2-5	CASSRGGVETQYF	TGTGCCAGCAGCCGAGGGGGGGTGGAGACCCAGTACTTC
-	TRBV6-6	TRBD2	TRBJ2-1	CASGTSGGGNEQFF	TGTGCCAGCGGGACTAGCGGGGGGGGGAATGAGCAGTTCTTC
-	TRBV25-1	-	TRBJ1-4	CASRASQGEKLFF	TGTGCCAGCAGGGCCAGCCAGGGTGAGAAACTGTTTTTT
-	TRBV7-2	TRBD2	TRBJ2-5	CASSPGGAGVSQETQYF	TGTGCCAGCAGCCCCGGGGGAGCGGGGGTGAGCCAAGAGACCCAGTACTTC
once	TRBV15	TRBD1	TRBJ2-2	CATRTRRGLGTGELFF	TGTGCCACCAGGACTCGCAGGGGGCTTGGCACCGGGGAGCTGTTTTTT
-	TRBV6-5	-	TRBJ2-2	CASSYRFAGELFF	TGTGCCAGCAGTTACCGGTTCGCCGGGGAGCTGTTTTTT
-	TRBV11-2	TRBD2	TRBJ2-1	CASSLMVGGALGEQFF	TGTGCCAGCAGTCTTATGGTCGGGGGGGCCTTAGGTGAGCAGTTCTTC
few	TRBV28	TRBD1	TRBJ1-5	CAAGQGNQPQHF	TGTGCTGCCGGACAGGGCAATCAGCCCCAGCATTTT
-	TRBV18	-	TRBJ2-3	CASSPVAGLTDTQYF	TGTGCCAGCTCACCGGTGGCTGGGCTTACAGATACGCAGTATTTT
-	TRBV19	TRBD1	TRBJ1-4	CATQPGTGEKLFF	TGTGCCACACAGCCCGGGACAGGTGAAAAACTGTTTTTT
-	TRBV19	-	TRBJ1-2	CASTAWDTNYGYTF	TGTGCCAGTACTGCTTGGGACACCAACTATGGCTACACCTTC
-	TRBV5-1	TRBD1	TRBJ1-6	CASRWTGAALGSPLHF	TGCGCCAGCAGATGGACAGGGGCCGCCTTAGGATCACCCCTCCACTTT
-	TRBV19	-	TRBJ1-1	CASSMAGVNTEAFF	TGTGCCAGTAGTATGGCAGGGGTGAACACTGAAGCTTTCTTT
once	TRBV6-1	TRBD1	TRBJ1-4	CASSDLSARGPLGLFF	TGTGCCAGCAGTGATCTATCGGCCAGGGGGCCCTTGGGACTGTTTTTT
-	TRBV10-1	-	TRBJ2-2	CASSPNTGELFF	TGCGCCAGCAGTCCTAACACCGGGGAGCTGTTTTTT
-	TRBV18	TRBD2	TRBJ2-5	CASSPLPDTSGQETQYF	TGTGCCAGCTCACCACTCCCTGACACTAGCGGCCAAGAGACCCAGTACTTC
-	TRBV13	TRBD1	TRBJ2-1	CASKLDRGYNEQFF	TGTGCCAGCAAGCTGGACAGGGGCTACAATGAGCAGTTCTTC
once	TRBV10-2	TRBD2	TRBJ2-7	CATSLAGLFYEQYF	TGCGCCACTTCCCTAGCGGGGCTTTTCTACGAGCAGTACTTC
-	TRBV3-1/TRBV3-2	TRBD2	TRBJ2-1	CASSQDLASGPQFF	TGTGCCAGCAGCCAAGATCTGGCTAGCGGACCGCAGTTCTTC
-	TRBV7-9	TRBD1	TRBJ1-4	CASSSPGQGNEKLFF	TGTGCCAGCAGCTCTCCGGGACAGGGGAATGAAAAACTGTTTTTT
-	TRBV5-1	TRBD2	TRBJ2-7	CASSYSGGPTYEQYF	TGCGCCAGCAGCTATAGCGGGGGGCCTACCTACGAGCAGTACTTC
-	TRBV5-5	TRBD1	TRBJ1-2	CASSSRGLNYGYTF	TGTGCCAGCAGCTCTAGGGGGCTGAACTATGGCTACACCTTC
-	TRBV5-1	TRBD2	TRBJ2-3	CASSFSGGGPDTQYF	TGCGCCAGCAGCTTTAGCGGGGGAGGGCCAGATACGCAGTATTTT
-	TRBV6-5	TRBD2	TRBJ2-3	CASAGGGAGDTQYF	TGTGCCAGCGCCGGCGGGGGGGCAGGAGATACGCAGTATTTT
few	TRBV5-1	-	TRBJ1-2	CASSLALSDYYGYTF	TGCGCCAGCAGCTTGGCCCTGTCAGATTACTATGGCTACACCTTC
-	TRBV7-8	-	TRBJ1-2	CASSLGRYNYGYTF	TGTGCCAGCAGCTTAGGGAGGTATAACTATGGCTACACCTTC
-	TRBV30	-	TRBJ1-5	CAWSGGGRQPQHF	TGTGCCTGGAGTGGTGGAGGACGTCAGCCCCAGCATTTT
-	TRBV10-3	-	TRBJ2-7	CAISDLASYEQYF	TGTGCCATCAGTGATCTAGCTTCCTACGAGCAGTACTTC
-	TRBV27	TRBD1	TRBJ1-1	CASSLSTGLFTEAFF	TGTGCCAGCAGTTTATCGACAGGGCTGTTCACTGAAGCTTTCTTT
-	TRBV18	-	TRBJ1-5	CASSPGASEQHF	TGTGCCAGCTCACCGGGGGCGAGCGAGCAGCATTTT
-	TRBV12-5	-	TRBJ1-1	CASGPQPGEAFF	TGTGCTAGTGGTCCGCAACCCGGGGAAGCTTTCTTT
-	TRBV11-2	TRBD2	TRBJ2-3	CASSIGLAGARSTDTQYF	TGTGCCAGCAGCATAGGACTAGCGGGGGCCCGAAGCACAGATACGCAGTATTTT
-	TRBV19	-	TRBJ2-7	CASSIRHSYEQYF	TGTGCCAGTAGTATTAGACACTCCTACGAGCAGTACTTC
-	TRBV14	-	TRBJ1-2	CASSYSTNYGYTF	TGTGCCAGCAGCTATAGTACTAACTATGGCTACACCTTC
-	TRBV4-1	-	TRBJ1-2	CASSQARTMQGVGYTF	TGCGCCAGCAGCCAAGCGAGGACAATGCAAGGAGTTGGCTACACCTTC
once	TRBV6-4	TRBD2	TRBJ2-2	CASKDSGANTGELFF	TGTGCCAGCAAAGATAGCGGGGCGAACACCGGGGAGCTGTTTTTT
few	TRBV28	-	TRBJ1-5	CASSLRVRPQHF	TGTGCCAGCAGTTTGCGGGTCCGGCCCCAGCATTTT
-	TRBV7-6	-	TRBJ2-3	CASSLIGGHSTDTQYF	TGTGCCAGCAGCTTAATAGGCGGCCATAGCACAGATACGCAGTATTTT
-	TRBV5-6	-	TRBJ2-1	CASSLWEAFGDEQFF	TGTGCCAGCAGCTTGTGGGAAGCCTTCGGGGATGAGCAGTTCTTC
few	TRBV5-1	TRBD1	TRBJ2-3	CASSLSQGAKDTQYF	TGCGCCAGCAGCTTGTCGCAGGGGGCAAAAGATACGCAGTATTTT
-	TRBV24-1	TRBD1	TRBJ2-3	CATSELGQGIDTQYF	TGTGCCACCAGTGAGCTCGGACAGGGGATAGATACGCAGTATTTT
-	TRBV5-1	-	TRBJ1-6	CASSSGQFYNSPLHF	TGCGCCAGCAGCTCCGGACAGTTCTATAATTCACCCCTCCACTTT
once	TRBV11-2	TRBD2	TRBJ2-3	CASSLGLAGGLRDTQYF	TGTGCCAGCAGCTTAGGTTTAGCGGGGGGGCTCAGAGATACGCAGTATTTT
-	TRBV19	TRBD2	TRBJ2-7	CASSGLAGRSEQYF	TGTGCCAGTAGTGGACTAGCGGGGCGAAGCGAGCAGTACTTC
-	TRBV5-1	-	TRBJ2-3	CASSLATSPEGQYF	TGCGCCAGCAGCTTGGCCACGTCCCCAGAGGGGCAGTATTTT
-	TRBV6-1	TRBD2	TRBJ2-3	CASSEASTSGDPPSSADTQYF	TGTGCCAGCAGTGAAGCGTCCACTAGCGGGGACCCGCCCTCCAGCGCAGATACGCAGTATTTT